The entry below describes one T cell receptor (beta chain). The data stem from a study of blood T cells in healthy people across ages. Germline V gene lookup returns CDR1 SGHVS and CDR2 FQNEAQ. The CDR3 covers 13 residues. The germline V and J ends were trimmed by 4 bases and 4 bases, with 11 bases remaining between them. For the second PCR, which ran for roughly 7 to 11 cycles, a sample-barcoded 5' primer and a J-beta primer mix were used. Sequencing yielded, for each sample, at least 3 million paired-end reads carrying CDR3. TCRdb redid the calling of the 5' RACE reads with MiXCR, one entry per CDR3 protein. The table has around 870,000 distinct CDR3 sequences, around 28% seen once. Sample donors were healthy Caucasian individuals that came from Russia, aged roughly 6 to 95.

The chain carries TRBV7-8 and TRBJ2-7; TRBD1 is a possible D gene (6 bases). The sequenced sample consisted of blood. The clonotype was recovered from a woman of 80 years or more in good health. CDR3 loop: CASSSHTGYEQYF. The CDR3 DNA reads as TGTGCCAGCAGCTCCCACACAGGGTACGAGCAGTACTTC.